These 20 T cell receptor beta chains share one sample of origin, sequenced in a study of blood T cell repertoires in COVID-19. Measured with immunoSEQ multiplex PCR; TCRdb has only the in-frame clones, and not every one. The sample carries about 81,000 clones, around 86% recorded once. Sequenced material: peripheral blood. The receptor set was obtained from a human donor in a cohort sampled during active COVID-19.

The V and J genes are TRBV7-8 and TRBJ1-2; 7 nucleotides align to TRBD1. The germline gives CDR1 SGHVS, CDR2 FQNEAQ. V lost 5 bases, J lost 6 bases, and 3 bases stayed unmatched. The CDR3 runs 12 residues. The CDR3 DNA sequence: TGTGCCAGCAGCATGGACAGGAATGGCTACACCTTC. The encoded protein is CASSMDRNGYTF.

The CDR3 DNA sequence: TGTGCCAGCAGCCGGACTAGCGAAGCAGATACGCAGTATTTT. It codes for CASSRTSEADTQYF. The V gene is TRBV3-1 (or the pseudogene TRBV3-2), the J gene TRBJ2-3; 9 bases map to TRBD2. Germline V gene sequence: CDR1 LGHDT, CDR2 YNNKEL (reference sequence). The CDR3 sequence is 14 residues long. The ends lost 4 bases at V and 4 bases at J; junction bases unmatched: 3.

V is TRBV14 and J is TRBJ2-1; no reliable D call. The CDR3 is 14 residues long. V lost 1 base, J lost 9 bases, and 13 bases lay in between. CDR1 and CDR2 from the germline V gene are SGHDN and FVKESK. CDR3 region: CASSQAQILVEQFF. The CDR3 nucleotides are TGTGCCAGCAGCCAAGCCCAGATCCTCGTTGAGCAGTTCTTC.

J is TRBJ2-7 and V is TRBV19, with 10 bases fitting TRBD2. V gave up 4 bases and J gave up 6 bases; unmatched junction bases: 9. Germline lookup yields CDR1 LNHDA and CDR2 SQIVND (reference sequence). The CDR3 is 15 amino acids. CDR3 region: CASSTGAGGRGEQYF. The DNA of the CDR3 is TGTGCCAGTAGTACAGGAGCGGGAGGGCGAGGCGAGCAGTACTTC. The whole variable domain, filled in from reference TRBV19 and TRBJ2-7, reads DGGITQSPKYLFRKEGQNVTLSCEQNLNHDAMYWYRQDPGQGLRLIYYSQIVNDFQKGDIAEGYSVSREKKESFPLTVTSAQKNPTAFYLCASSTGAGGRGEQYFGPGTRLTVT.

V gene TRBV7-2 combines with J gene TRBJ2-1; D gene uncertain. CDR1 and CDR2 (germline): SGHTA, FQGNSA. The ends were cut back, 0 bases at V and 3 bases at J, with 3 bases in the middle. The CDR3 spans 13 residues. CDR3 DNA sequence: TGTGCCAGCAGCTTAGCCGTCTACAATGAGCAGTTCTTC. It yields the protein CASSLAVYNEQFF.

V gene TRBV19 combines with J gene TRBJ1-1; the D is unclear. V lost 1 base and J lost 4, with 16 bases in between. The CDR3 consists of 16 residues. Germline V gene lookup returns CDR1 LNHDA and CDR2 SQIVND (reference sequence). The CDR3 sequence is CASSIGALGSGTEAFF. CDR3 nucleotides: TGTGCCAGTAGTATAGGAGCTCTGGGGAGTGGCACTGAAGCTTTCTTT. Filled out from reference TRBV19 and TRBJ1-1, the complete variable domain reads DGGITQSPKYLFRKEGQNVTLSCEQNLNHDAMYWYRQDPGQGLRLIYYSQIVNDFQKGDIAEGYSVSREKKESFPLTVTSAQKNPTAFYLCASSIGALGSGTEAFFGQGTRLTVV.

The chain uses TRBV3-1 (or the pseudogene TRBV3-2) and TRBJ2-2; 11 bases agree with TRBD1. The germline V gene encodes CDR1 LGHDT and CDR2 YNNKEL (reference sequence). V was pared by 5 bases and J by 7 bases, with 9 bases of the junction left unmatched. The CDR3 extends over 16 amino acids. CDR3 in amino acids: CASSAIPGQGGGELFF. The CDR3 coding sequence is TGTGCCAGCAGCGCCATCCCGGGACAGGGGGGCGGGGAGCTGTTTTTT.

V is TRBV7-8 and J is TRBJ2-7; D perhaps matches TRBD1 (5 bases). This CDR3 contains 16 residues. Germline V gene sequence: CDR1 SGHVS, CDR2 FQNEAQ. V lost 1 base, J lost 1 base, and 14 bases lay in between. The CDR3 is CASSLVGWGSSYEQYF. The CDR3, as DNA: TGTGCCAGCAGCTTAGTAGGGTGGGGCAGTTCCTACGAGCAGTACTTC.

CDR3: CASSFRRGENEKLFF. In DNA form, the CDR3 reads TGTGCCAGCAGCTTTCGGAGGGGCGAAAATGAAAAACTGTTTTTT. The rearrangement joins TRBV13 to TRBJ1-4, with D perhaps matching TRBD1 (5 bases). This CDR3 has 15 residues. With 3 bases removed from V and 5 bases from J, the gap between germline ends came to 13 bases. Germline CDR1 PRHDT, CDR2 FYEKMQ (reference sequence).

This chain joins TRBV18 and TRBJ1-5, with D unresolved. This CDR3 contains 14 residues. Germline CDR1 reads KGHSH; CDR2 reads LQKENI. V dropped 3 bases and J dropped 9 bases, with 15 bases sitting between them. The CDR3 coding sequence is TGTGCCAGCTCACCGGGTGAGGCCCAAGGGCCCCAGCATTTT. Amino acid sequence: CASSPGEAQGPQHF.

This clone was picked up one time. V is TRBV7-2 and J is TRBJ2-7, with 10 bases lining up with TRBD2. Germline V gene sequence: CDR1 SGHTA, CDR2 FQGNSA. This CDR3 is built from 14 residues. V lost 6 bases and J lost 6; bases outside the gene matches: 8. DNA for the CDR3: TGTGCCAGCAGACTAGCGGGGATCTCCGTCGAGCAGTACTTC. Its translation is CASRLAGISVEQYF.

The V call is TRBV7-9, the J call TRBJ1-1, with 7 bases matching TRBD1. Per germline, CDR1 SEHNR and CDR2 FQNEAQ (reference sequence). This CDR3 region has 12 residues. Trimming cost V 5 bases and J 11 bases; bases outside gene matches: 8. DNA of the CDR3: TGTGCCAGCAGCATCAGACAGGGATCGGCTTTCTTT. This translates into CASSIRQGSAFF. Drawing the rest from reference TRBV7-9 and TRBJ1-1, the complete variable domain is DTGVSQNPRHKITKRGQNVTFRCDPISEHNRLYWYRQTLGQGPEFLTYFQNEAQLEKSRLLSDRFSAERPKGSFSTLEIQRTEQGDSAMYLCASSIRQGSAFFGQGTRLTVV.

This clone was observed a single time. The chain carries TRBV27 and TRBJ2-5; a weak D match, TRBD1 (6 bases). V lost 0 bases and J 3 bases, leaving 8 bases between the germline ends. This CDR3 has 14 amino acids. Germline loops: CDR1 MNHEY, CDR2 SMNVEV (reference sequence). The CDR3 reads CASSLSRQEETQYF. In DNA form, the CDR3 reads TGTGCCAGCAGTTTATCTCGACAGGAAGAGACCCAGTACTTC.

This clone was seen only once. The CDR3 DNA sequence: TGTGCCAGCAGTGATATCGCAGGGGCTGAAGCTTTCTTT. Translated: CASSDIAGAEAFF. The chain joins TRBV6-4 to TRBJ1-1; TRBD1 is a possible D gene (6 bases). This CDR3 region has 13 residues. CDR1 MRHNA and CDR2 SNTAGT come from the germline V gene. V was cut by 3 bases and J by 6 bases, with 11 bases left in between.

The chain has TRBV2 and TRBJ2-5, with 10 bases identical to TRBD2. The CDR3 is 14 amino acids. From germline, CDR1 is SNHLY and CDR2 FYNNEI. With V trimmed by 4 bases and J by 7 bases, 6 bases remained unmatched. In DNA form, the CDR3 reads TGTGCCAGCAGTGTAGGACTAGCGGAATGGACCCAGTACTTC. This codes for CASSVGLAEWTQYF.

The chain links TRBV5-8 to TRBJ1-5; 10 nucleotides line up with TRBD1. Germline loops: CDR1 SGHTS, CDR2 YDEGEE. J was trimmed by 1 base and V by 5 bases; bases with no gene match: 18. The CDR3 consists of 20 residues. CDR3 DNA sequence: TGTGCCAGCAGTTTAAACCGGGGGACAGGGGACACAGAGAGCAATCAGCCCCAGCATTTT. Amino acids: CASSLNRGTGDTESNQPQHF. The variable domain in full, completed from reference TRBV5-8 and TRBJ1-5, reads EAGVTQSPTHLIKTRGQQATLRCSPISGHTSVYWYQQALGLGLQFLLWYDEGEERNRGNFPPRFSGRQFPNYSSELNVNALELEDSALYLCASSLNRGTGDTESNQPQHFGDGTRLSIL.

The V and J genes are TRBV5-5 and TRBJ1-1; a possible D gene is TRBD1 (5 bases). The CDR3 runs to 16 residues. Germline V lookup: CDR1 SGHKS, CDR2 YYEKEE (reference sequence). The V gene lost 3 bases and the J gene lost 0 bases, with 15 bases spanning the gap. CDR3 loop: CASSSEQATLNTEAFF. The CDR3 nucleotides are TGTGCCAGCAGCTCCGAACAGGCAACTTTGAACACTGAAGCTTTCTTT.

The chain combines TRBV19 with TRBJ1-3; D is perhaps TRBD1 (6 bases). Trimming stripped 4 bases from V and 4 bases from J, with 17 bases between. The germline V gene has CDR1 LNHDA and CDR2 SQIVND (reference sequence). The CDR3 is made up of 16 amino acids. In DNA form, the CDR3 reads TGTGCCAGTAGTACCCCCGGGACATCGTACGGAAACACCATATATTTT. Translating gives CASSTPGTSYGNTIYF.

The V call is TRBV20-1, the J call TRBJ2-3; no definite D call. In germline, CDR1 is DFQATT, CDR2 SNEGSKA (reference sequence). The CDR3 covers 11 residues. The CDR3 is CSAASTDTQYF. CDR3 in DNA: TGCTCTGCTGCGTCGACAGATACGCAGTATTTT.

The J gene is TRBJ2-7, the V gene TRBV6-6; the D gene is possibly TRBD1 (6 bases). CDR1 and CDR2 (germline): MNHNY, SVGAGI (reference sequence). This CDR3 has 14 residues. V gave up 2 bases and J gave up 6 bases, with 14 bases separating them. The CDR3 nucleotides are TGTGCCAGCAGTTACCCGGGACAAGTTTCCGAGCAGTACTTC. Translating gives CASSYPGQVSEQYF.